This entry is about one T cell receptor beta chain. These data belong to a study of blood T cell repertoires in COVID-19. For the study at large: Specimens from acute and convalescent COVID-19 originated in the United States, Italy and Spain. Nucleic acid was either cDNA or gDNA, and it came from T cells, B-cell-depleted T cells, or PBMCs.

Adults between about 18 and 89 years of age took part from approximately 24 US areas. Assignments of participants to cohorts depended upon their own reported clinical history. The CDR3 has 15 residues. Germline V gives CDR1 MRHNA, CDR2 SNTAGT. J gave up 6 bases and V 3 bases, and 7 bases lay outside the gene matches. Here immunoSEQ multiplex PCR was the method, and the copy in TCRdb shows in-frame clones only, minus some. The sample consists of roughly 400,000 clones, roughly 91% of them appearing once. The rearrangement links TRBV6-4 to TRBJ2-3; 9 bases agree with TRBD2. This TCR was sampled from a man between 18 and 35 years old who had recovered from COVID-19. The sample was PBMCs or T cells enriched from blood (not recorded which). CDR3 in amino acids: CASSEWRGGVDTQYF. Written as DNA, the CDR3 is TGTGCCAGCAGTGAATGGCGGGGGGGCGTGGATACGCAGTATTTT.